One and the same sample provided the 14 T cell receptor beta chains below, sequenced in a study of T cell responses to AZD1222 COVID-19 vaccine. Clones were read by immunoSEQ multiplex PCR, and TCRdb kept only the in-frame ones, dropping some. This table has fewer than 200,000 clones, about 90% appearing once. Sequenced material: peripheral blood, taken on day 0 of AZD1222 vaccination. The receptors originated from an adult in good health.

The chain uses TRBV7-3 and TRBJ2-1; 7 bases map to TRBD2. The CDR3 sequence is 15 residues long. The germline gives CDR1 SGHTA, CDR2 FQGTGA. The trim removed 2 bases at V and 5 bases at J, leaving 6 bases unmatched. In nucleotides, the CDR3 is TGTGCCAGCAGCTTAGCGGGAGCGAGGCACAATGAGCAGTTCTTC. Its translation is CASSLAGARHNEQFF. The full variable domain, completed using reference TRBV7-3 and TRBJ2-1, is GAGVSQTPSNKVTEKGKYVELRCDPISGHTALYWYRQSLGQGPEFLIYFQGTGAADDSGLPNDRFFAVRPEGSVSTLKIQRTERGDSAVYLCASSLAGARHNEQFFGPGTRLTVL.

The rearrangement uses TRBV7-9 and TRBJ2-7; 7 bases align to TRBD2. V trimming: 5 bases; J trimming: 0 bases; junction bases outside the gene matches: 4. The CDR3 extends over 14 amino acids. Germline V gene sequence: CDR1 SEHNR, CDR2 FQNEAQ (reference sequence). CDR3 sequence: CASSARGSSYEQYF. The CDR3 DNA is TGTGCCAGCAGCGCGCGGGGGAGCTCCTACGAGCAGTACTTC.

V and J are TRBV3-1 (or the pseudogene TRBV3-2) and TRBJ2-5; D unresolved. The germline CDR1 and CDR2 sequences are LGHDT and YNNKEL (reference sequence). V lost 6 bases and J lost 3, with 11 bases in between. The CDR3 is 13 amino acids. The chain's CDR3 is CASRGSAKETQYF. CDR3 DNA: TGTGCCAGCAGAGGCAGCGCTAAAGAGACCCAGTACTTC.

This chain uses TRBV25-1 with TRBJ1-6, with D unresolved. V dropped 3 bases and J dropped 5 bases, with 8 bases sitting between them. The CDR3 has 14 amino acids. Germline V CDR1 and CDR2: MGHDK, SYGVNS. The CDR3 reads CASSESRNNSPLHF. Written as DNA, the CDR3 is TGTGCCAGCAGTGAGTCCAGGAATAATTCACCCCTCCACTTT.

The gene calls are TRBV28 and TRBJ1-3, with 9 positions matching TRBD1. The CDR3 totals 16 residues. Germline V gives CDR1 MDHEN, CDR2 SYDVKM. V lost 2 bases to trimming and J lost 0 bases; unmatched junction nucleotides: 2. CDR3 sequence reads: CASSLGTGSSGNTIYF. CDR3 bases: TGTGCCAGCAGTTTAGGGACAGGGAGCTCTGGAAACACCATATATTTT. The variable domain in full, with the rest retrieved from reference TRBV28 and TRBJ1-3, is DVKVTQSSRYLVKRTGEKVFLECVQDMDHENMFWYRQDPGLGLRLIYFSYDVKMKEKGDIPEGYSVSREKKERFSLILESASTNQTSMYLCASSLGTGSSGNTIYFGEGSWLTVV.

This chain links TRBV20-1 with TRBJ1-6, with D possibly being TRBD1 (6 bases). Germline V gene sequence: CDR1 DFQATT, CDR2 SNEGSKA (reference sequence). V was cut by 3 bases and J by 9 bases, with 18 bases left in between. This CDR3 is 15 amino acids long. As DNA, the CDR3 is TGCAGTGCTAGTTCCCCTGGGGGCAGGGGTTCACCCCTCCACTTT. This translates into CSASSPGGRGSPLHF.

The V gene is TRBV7-8, the J gene TRBJ1-2; possibly TRBD1 for D (6 bases). CDR1 and CDR2 (germline): SGHVS, FQNEAQ. The CDR3 sequence is 15 residues long. V shed 2 bases and J shed 3 bases, with 13 bases lying between them. The DNA of the CDR3 is TGTGCCAGCAGCTTATCAAGAACAGGGCACTATGGCTACACCTTC. Its protein product is CASSLSRTGHYGYTF.

The chain's CDR3 is CATFARPDSPLHF. CDR3 DNA sequence: TGTGCCACCTTCGCCAGGCCTGATTCACCCCTCCACTTT. V gene TRBV6-5 combines with J gene TRBJ1-6; D gene unclear. The length of the CDR3 is 13 residues. Germline CDR1 and CDR2: MNHEY and SVGAGI. V shed 10 bases and J shed 8 bases, with 15 bases lying between them.

This clone has just a few counts. The chain recombines TRBV10-3 with TRBJ2-3, with D uncertain. This CDR3 region has 14 residues. Germline V lookup: CDR1 ENHRY, CDR2 SYGVKD. Trimming took off 0 bases at V and 2 bases at J, with 6 bases between the two ends. The CDR3 bases are TGTGCCATCAGTGAGTCGGGCAACACAGATACGCAGTATTTT. Translation: CAISESGNTDTQYF.

This sequence joins TRBV19 and TRBJ1-6; the match to TRBD1 covers 10 bases. Germline CDR1 LNHDA, CDR2 SQIVND (reference sequence). This CDR3 is 16 amino acids long. Trimming removed 0 bases from V and 14 bases from J; junction bases left unmatched: 10. CDR3 coding DNA: TGTGCCAGTAGTATAGAGACAGGGGGCCCCTTTCGGACCCTCCACTTT. Protein sequence: CASSIETGGPFRTLHF.

The gene calls are TRBV3-1 (or the pseudogene TRBV3-2) and TRBJ2-7, with 11 nucleotides matching TRBD2. The germline V gene has CDR1 LGHDT and CDR2 YNNKEL (reference sequence). J was trimmed by 1 base and V by 4 bases; bases with no gene match: 15. The CDR3 length is 19 residues. Here the CDR3 reads CASSPRGQLAGVGSYEQYF. In nucleotides, the CDR3 is TGTGCCAGCAGCCCGCGGGGTCAACTAGCGGGAGTAGGTTCCTACGAGCAGTACTTC.

The chain joins TRBV5-1 to TRBJ1-5; D is undetermined. V lost 2 bases, J lost 0 bases, and 6 bases lay in between. Germline CDR1 and CDR2: SGHRS and YFSETQ. The CDR3 contains 14 residues. CDR3 sequence reads: CASSFGDSNQPQHF. CDR3 sequence (DNA): TGCGCCAGCAGCTTTGGGGATAGCAATCAGCCCCAGCATTTT.

This chain joins TRBV19 and TRBJ1-2; TRBD1 agrees at 12 bases. Germline CDR1 reads LNHDA; CDR2 reads SQIVND (reference sequence). CDR3 length: 16 residues. J gave up 4 bases and V 4 bases, and 7 bases lay outside the gene matches. For the CDR3, the DNA is TGTGCCAGTAGTACACCGGGACAGGGGGCCATCTATGGCTACACCTTC. This encodes CASSTPGQGAIYGYTF.

The chain joins TRBV7-8 to TRBJ1-1; D ambiguous. The germline CDR1 and CDR2 sequences are SGHVS and FQNEAQ. CDR3 length equals 12 residues. V was clipped by 2 bases and J by 0 bases, with 1 base between them. CDR3 in DNA: TGTGCCAGCAGCTTAATGAACACTGAAGCTTTCTTT. Its protein is CASSLMNTEAFF.